This is a list of T cell receptor beta chains from one sample in a study of blood T cell repertoires in COVID-19. Profiling relied on immunoSEQ multiplex PCR, and the TCRdb table lists in-frame clones only, not all of them. The sample shows about 220,000 clones, 65% to 85% of them seen only once. The sequencing sample was made of peripheral blood. The source of these receptors is a woman aged 25-40 years who had recovered from COVID-19. Each CDR3 is given with its conserved first and last residue. Each record gives: V gene, J gene, D gene, clone size, CDR3 DNA, CDR3 protein. The D gene is left open where the match is weak. Clone size is stated in some rows and not others, as once, few, many or a class when expanded.

V gene: TRBV28
J gene: TRBJ1-5
D gene: TRBD1
clone size: few
CDR3 DNA: TGTGCCAGCAGGACCGGGACAGGGAGTCAGCCCCAGCATTTT
CDR3 protein: CASRTGTGSQPQHF

V gene: TRBV28
J gene: TRBJ1-5
D gene: .
clone size: .
CDR3 DNA: TGTGCCAGCAGTTTGCAGGGATGGAATCAGCCCCAGCATTTT
CDR3 protein: CASSLQGWNQPQHF

V gene: TRBV5-6
J gene: TRBJ1-1
D gene: TRBD1
clone size: .
CDR3 DNA: TGTGCCAGCAGCCTCGGGACAGGGCCTTTGAACACTGAAGCTTTCTTT
CDR3 protein: CASSLGTGPLNTEAFF

V gene: TRBV27
J gene: TRBJ2-2
D gene: TRBD2
clone size: .
CDR3 DNA: TGTGCCAGCAGCCGACTGACGACCGGGACTAGCGGCACCGGGGAGCTGTTTTTT
CDR3 protein: CASSRLTTGTSGTGELFF

V gene: TRBV27
J gene: TRBJ2-7
D gene: TRBD2
clone size: .
CDR3 DNA: TGTGCCAGCAGTACGCTAGCGGGAGCCTACGAGCAGTACTTC
CDR3 protein: CASSTLAGAYEQYF

V gene: TRBV10-2
J gene: TRBJ2-3
D gene: TRBD2
clone size: few
CDR3 DNA: TGCGCCAGCAGGAACCTAGCGGGGAGCACAGATACGCAGTATTTT
CDR3 protein: CASRNLAGSTDTQYF

V gene: TRBV5-8
J gene: TRBJ1-5
D gene: .
clone size: .
CDR3 DNA: TGTGCCAGCAGCTTGAAGAGTAATAGCAATCAGCCCCAGCATTTT
CDR3 protein: CASSLKSNSNQPQHF

V gene: TRBV5-4
J gene: TRBJ2-7
D gene: TRBD2
clone size: .
CDR3 DNA: TGTGCCAGCAGCTTGGGAGGTAGCGGGAGTGGGGCCTACGAGCAGTACTTC
CDR3 protein: CASSLGGSGSGAYEQYF

V gene: TRBV9
J gene: TRBJ2-1
D gene: TRBD1
clone size: .
CDR3 DNA: TGTGCCAGCAGCGTAGGGACAGGGTCCTACAATGAGCAGTTCTTC
CDR3 protein: CASSVGTGSYNEQFF

V gene: TRBV10-3
J gene: TRBJ2-1
D gene: TRBD1
clone size: once
CDR3 DNA: TGTGCCATCGGAACAGGGGGTGAGCAGTTCTTC
CDR3 protein: CAIGTGGEQFF

V gene: TRBV27
J gene: TRBJ1-4
D gene: .
clone size: .
CDR3 DNA: TGTGCCAGCGGGCAGGGAGGTGAAAAACTGTTTTTT
CDR3 protein: CASGQGGEKLFF

V gene: TRBV30
J gene: TRBJ2-5
D gene: .
clone size: once
CDR3 DNA: TGTGCCTGGACTAGGCAGGGAGAGACCCAGTACTTC
CDR3 protein: CAWTRQGETQYF

V gene: TRBV28
J gene: TRBJ1-4
D gene: .
clone size: .
CDR3 DNA: TGTGCCAGCAGTTTACAAGGGAAGGGGGAAAAACTGTTTTTT
CDR3 protein: CASSLQGKGEKLFF

V gene: TRBV3-1/TRBV3-2
J gene: TRBJ1-6
D gene: .
clone size: .
CDR3 DNA: TGTGCCAGCAGCCGACAGGCATATAATTCACCCCTCCACTTT
CDR3 protein: CASSRQAYNSPLHF

V gene: TRBV10-1
J gene: TRBJ2-7
D gene: TRBD1
clone size: few
CDR3 DNA: TGCGCCAGCAGTGACCGGGGACAGGGTCTCTACGAGCAGTACTTC
CDR3 protein: CASSDRGQGLYEQYF

V gene: TRBV6-8
J gene: TRBJ1-5
D gene: .
clone size: .
CDR3 DNA: TGTGCCAGCAGTTATTATGTAGCGGTCCCCAATCAGCCCCAGCATTTT
CDR3 protein: CASSYYVAVPNQPQHF

V gene: TRBV3-1/TRBV3-2
J gene: TRBJ2-3
D gene: TRBD2
clone size: .
CDR3 DNA: TGTGCCAGCAGCGACGGGGGAGCCAGCGGGACTAGCACAGATACGCAGTATTTT
CDR3 protein: CASSDGGASGTSTDTQYF

V gene: TRBV5-4
J gene: TRBJ1-4
D gene: .
clone size: .
CDR3 DNA: TGTGCCAGCAGCTTGCAGGGCGTTAATGAAAAACTGTTTTTT
CDR3 protein: CASSLQGVNEKLFF

V gene: TRBV11-1
J gene: TRBJ2-7
D gene: TRBD1
clone size: .
CDR3 DNA: TGTGCCAGCAGCTTGACAGGACAGGGCTCGAACGAGCAGTACTTC
CDR3 protein: CASSLTGQGSNEQYF

V gene: TRBV6-5
J gene: TRBJ1-6
D gene: .
clone size: .
CDR3 DNA: TGTGCCAGCAGCCCCGACCGGAGTTCACCCCTCCACTTT
CDR3 protein: CASSPDRSSPLHF

V gene: TRBV28
J gene: TRBJ1-4
D gene: .
clone size: .
CDR3 DNA: TGTGCCAGCAGACAGGGCAGCAATGAAAAACTGTTTTTT
CDR3 protein: CASRQGSNEKLFF

V gene: TRBV28
J gene: TRBJ2-7
D gene: TRBD1
clone size: once
CDR3 DNA: TGTGCCAGCAGTATCCTTCCCGGGACAGGGTTCTACGAGCAGTACTTC
CDR3 protein: CASSILPGTGFYEQYF

V gene: TRBV9
J gene: TRBJ2-3
D gene: TRBD2
clone size: .
CDR3 DNA: TGTGCCAGCAGCGTAGCTAGCGGGTACACAGATACGCAGTATTTT
CDR3 protein: CASSVASGYTDTQYF

V gene: TRBV28
J gene: TRBJ1-6
D gene: TRBD1
clone size: .
CDR3 DNA: TGTGCCAGCAGTGTCGTAACAGGGGGCAATAATTCACCCCTCCACTTT
CDR3 protein: CASSVVTGGNNSPLHF

V gene: TRBV27
J gene: TRBJ2-2
D gene: TRBD1
clone size: .
CDR3 DNA: TGTGCCAGCAGTCGGACAGGGATGAACACCGGGGAGCTGTTTTTT
CDR3 protein: CASSRTGMNTGELFF

V gene: TRBV28
J gene: TRBJ1-2
D gene: .
clone size: few
CDR3 DNA: TGTGCCAGCAGTACCCCGGGACTTAACTATGGCTACACCTTC
CDR3 protein: CASSTPGLNYGYTF

V gene: TRBV5-1
J gene: TRBJ1-3
D gene: TRBD1
clone size: .
CDR3 DNA: TGCGCCAGCAGCCCCGGGACAGGGAACTCTGGAAACACCATATATTTT
CDR3 protein: CASSPGTGNSGNTIYF

V gene: TRBV27
J gene: TRBJ1-1
D gene: .
clone size: few
CDR3 DNA: TGTGCCAGCAGTCCTCGGGAAGGGAGGGCTAACACTGAAGCTTTCTTT
CDR3 protein: CASSPREGRANTEAFF

V gene: TRBV18
J gene: TRBJ2-7
D gene: .
clone size: .
CDR3 DNA: TGTGCCAGCTCACCACTCACCCTAAGGGGGAGCAACTACGAGCAGTACTTC
CDR3 protein: CASSPLTLRGSNYEQYF

V gene: TRBV7-9
J gene: TRBJ1-1
D gene: TRBD1
clone size: .
CDR3 DNA: TGTGCCAGCAGCCTAGACAGGGACACTGAAGCTTTCTTT
CDR3 protein: CASSLDRDTEAFF

V gene: TRBV6-4
J gene: TRBJ1-3
D gene: .
clone size: .
CDR3 DNA: TGTGCCAGCAGTGACAGTCCCCCGGGGGGAGGGGGAAACACCATATATTTT
CDR3 protein: CASSDSPPGGGGNTIYF

V gene: TRBV11-2
J gene: TRBJ2-1
D gene: TRBD2
clone size: .
CDR3 DNA: TGTGCCAGCAGCGCGACTAGCGGAAGCTCCTACAATGAGCAGTTCTTC
CDR3 protein: CASSATSGSSYNEQFF

V gene: TRBV6-1
J gene: TRBJ2-7
D gene: TRBD2
clone size: .
CDR3 DNA: TGTGCCAGCAGTGAAGTAAACGGGCACGTACTAGCGGGGGACGAGCAGTACTTC
CDR3 protein: CASSEVNGHVLAGDEQYF

V gene: TRBV20-1
J gene: TRBJ2-3
D gene: TRBD2
clone size: .
CDR3 DNA: TGCAGTGCTAGTAGGACTAGCGGGAACACAGATACGCAGTATTTT
CDR3 protein: CSASRTSGNTDTQYF

V gene: TRBV18
J gene: TRBJ2-7
D gene: TRBD2
clone size: .
CDR3 DNA: TGTGCCAGCTCACCGTCAACTAGCGGAGGGCCCACGAGCTCCTACGAGCAGTACTTC
CDR3 protein: CASSPSTSGGPTSSYEQYF

V gene: TRBV15
J gene: TRBJ1-3
D gene: .
clone size: .
CDR3 DNA: TGTGCCACCAGCAGAGACAGGGGTTACGGCATATATTTT
CDR3 protein: CATSRDRGYGIYF

V gene: TRBV28
J gene: TRBJ1-2
D gene: .
clone size: .
CDR3 DNA: TGTGCCAGCAGTTTAAGGCAGGCGAACTATGGCTACACCTTC
CDR3 protein: CASSLRQANYGYTF

V gene: TRBV7-9
J gene: TRBJ2-2
D gene: .
clone size: .
CDR3 DNA: TGTGCCACCTCTCCCGGGGAGCTGTTTTTT
CDR3 protein: CATSPGELFF

V gene: TRBV7-3
J gene: TRBJ2-3
D gene: .
clone size: .
CDR3 DNA: TGTGCCAGCAGCTTAATGGGACCCGTGGGCGGGAACACAGATACGCAGTATTTT
CDR3 protein: CASSLMGPVGGNTDTQYF

V gene: TRBV24-1
J gene: TRBJ2-1
D gene: TRBD2
clone size: once
CDR3 DNA: TGTGCCACCGCCGGGGCTAGCGGGAGTCGGAGGTACAATGAGCAGTTCTTC
CDR3 protein: CATAGASGSRRYNEQFF

V gene: TRBV11-2
J gene: TRBJ2-4
D gene: TRBD1
clone size: once
CDR3 DNA: TGTGCCAGCAGCTTAGATCTCTCCTGGACAGGGACAGCAAACATTCAGTACTTC
CDR3 protein: CASSLDLSWTGTANIQYF

V gene: TRBV2
J gene: TRBJ1-4
D gene: TRBD1
clone size: .
CDR3 DNA: TGTGCCAGCAAGGGACAGGGGGCGTCTAATGAAAAACTGTTTTTT
CDR3 protein: CASKGQGASNEKLFF

V gene: TRBV7-3
J gene: TRBJ2-2
D gene: TRBD2
clone size: .
CDR3 DNA: TGTGCCAGCAGCTACGGGGGGTCCCGGGAGCTGTTTTTT
CDR3 protein: CASSYGGSRELFF

V gene: TRBV5-1
J gene: TRBJ2-2
D gene: TRBD1
clone size: .
CDR3 DNA: TGCGCCAGCATTCTGGACAGGGTAGAAAACACCGGGGAGCTGTTTTTT
CDR3 protein: CASILDRVENTGELFF

V gene: TRBV30
J gene: TRBJ2-7
D gene: .
clone size: .
CDR3 DNA: TGTGCCTGCTCGACAGGACGGTCCTACGAGCAGTACTTC
CDR3 protein: CACSTGRSYEQYF